These 17 T cell receptor beta chains came from one sample sequenced in a study of technical replicates of blood from a few donors. Only in-frame clones appear in the TCRdb table, and some are missing; sequencing was by immunoSEQ multiplex PCR. The sample holds about 94,000 clones, 95% seen once. Sample: T cells isolated from PBMCs. The receptors stem from a human donor in good health.

The chain carries TRBV11-3 and TRBJ2-1, with 12 bases identical to TRBD2. The CDR3 contains 16 residues. Germline V gene data show CDR1 as SGHNT and CDR2 as YENEEA. V was pared by 5 bases and J by 5 bases, with 7 bases of the junction left unmatched. The CDR3 DNA is TGTGCCAGCAGCGGTCTAGCGGGAGGGCCCCACAATGAGCAGTTCTTC. This encodes CASSGLAGGPHNEQFF.

The chain carries TRBV14 and TRBJ2-1; 8 nucleotides align to TRBD2. Germline trimming cut 1 base from V and 9 bases from J; bases unmatched to any gene: 8. Germline V gene sequence: CDR1 SGHDN, CDR2 FVKESK. The CDR3 is made up of 15 amino acids. The DNA of the CDR3 is TGTGCCAGCAGCCAAGCTGCAGGGCGGGGGGCTGAGCAGTTCTTC. Amino acids: CASSQAAGRGAEQFF.

The gene calls are TRBV5-1 and TRBJ2-1, with 10 nucleotides matching TRBD2. The CDR3 length is 14 residues. Germline V gene sequence: CDR1 SGHRS, CDR2 YFSETQ. With V trimmed by 0 bases and J by 10 bases, 4 bases remained unmatched. The CDR3 sequence: CASSLGLAGDEQFF. Here the CDR3 DNA reads TGCGCCAGCAGCTTGGGGCTAGCGGGAGACGAGCAGTTCTTC.

Only one count was recorded for this clone. This chain joins TRBV15 and TRBJ2-1; perhaps TRBD2 as D (6 bases). The CDR3 sequence is 20 residues long. Trimming stripped 0 bases from V and 9 bases from J, with 30 bases between. CDR1 and CDR2 (germline): LNHNV, YYDKDF (reference sequence). The CDR3 protein is CATSREFLSKSAGREGEQFF. The CDR3 bases are TGTGCCACCAGCAGAGAGTTCTTGAGTAAGTCGGCGGGAAGAGAAGGTGAGCAGTTCTTC.

This sequence joins TRBV9 and TRBJ2-5; 10 bases map to TRBD2. The V gene end was trimmed by 0 bases and the J gene end by 4 bases; junction bases not matched to a gene: 3. The CDR3 runs 15 residues. Per germline, CDR1 SGDLS and CDR2 YYNGEE. CDR3 in amino acids: CASSVGASGGETQYF. CDR3 DNA: TGTGCCAGCAGCGTAGGGGCTAGCGGGGGAGAGACCCAGTACTTC.

The rearrangement links TRBV7-9 to TRBJ2-2; D remains ambiguous. The germline V and J ends were trimmed by 1 base and 7 bases, with 19 bases remaining between them. CDR1 SEHNR and CDR2 FQNEAQ come from the germline V gene (reference sequence). The CDR3 covers 17 residues. CDR3 coding DNA: TGTGCCAGCAGCTTAGTCGAGGCTACCCGATGGTACGGGGAGCTGTTTTTT. Amino acids: CASSLVEATRWYGELFF.

V is TRBV4-2 and J is TRBJ2-1; 7 bases line up with TRBD2. Unmatched junction bases numbered 6, after V lost 0 bases and J lost 7 bases. CDR1 and CDR2 from the germline V gene are LGHNA and YNFKEQ. There are 15 residues in the CDR3. The CDR3 is CASSQEREFSNEQFF. The DNA for the CDR3 is TGTGCCAGCAGCCAAGAGCGGGAGTTTTCTAATGAGCAGTTCTTC.

In this sample, this clone turned up once. The chain combines TRBV15 with TRBJ1-1; weak D call: TRBD1 (6 bases). Per the germline V gene, CDR1 is LNHNV and CDR2 is YYDKDF (reference sequence). There are 14 residues in the CDR3. Trimming stripped 1 base from V and 2 bases from J, with 8 bases between. The CDR3 reads CATSRAGANTEAFF. The CDR3 DNA sequence: TGTGCCACCAGCAGAGCAGGGGCCAACACTGAAGCTTTCTTT. The full variable domain, rest sourced from reference TRBV15 and TRBJ1-1, is DAMVIQNPRYQVTQFGKPVTLSCSQTLNHNVMYWYQQKSSQAPKLLFHYYDKDFNNEADTPDNFQSRRPNTSFCFLDIRSPGLGDTAMYLCATSRAGANTEAFFGQGTRLTVV.

This chain links TRBV5-4 with TRBJ2-2; possibly TRBD1 for D (5 bases). Trimming removed 5 bases at V and 1 base at J, with 12 bases between. Germline V gene sequence: CDR1 SGHNT, CDR2 YYREEE (reference sequence). The CDR3 is 15 amino acids. In nucleotides, the CDR3 is TGTGCCAGCAGTTCAGGACACTTGAACACCGGGGAGCTGTTTTTT. Translation gives CASSSGHLNTGELFF.

V and J are TRBV4-2 and TRBJ2-1, with TRBD2 matching over 9 bases. This CDR3 spans 16 amino acids. Germline lookup yields CDR1 LGHNA and CDR2 YNFKEQ. The V gene end was trimmed by 4 bases and the J gene end by 7 bases; junction bases not matched to a gene: 11. The chain's CDR3 is CASSPQEALAGNEQFF. The CDR3 DNA sequence: TGTGCCAGCAGCCCACAGGAAGCGCTAGCGGGAAATGAGCAGTTCTTC.

The V call is TRBV7-9, the J call TRBJ2-1; D is unresolved. V was trimmed by 4 bases and J by 8 bases, leaving 6 bases between them. The CDR3 loop spans 11 amino acids. Germline CDR1 is SEHNR and CDR2 is FQNEAQ (reference sequence). CDR3 amino acids: CASSSFYEQFF. The CDR3, as DNA: TGTGCCAGCAGCTCTTTCTATGAGCAGTTCTTC.

This chain connects TRBV2 to TRBJ1-2; TRBD1 matches at 7 bases. V shed 7 bases and J 4 bases; nucleotides not matched to a gene: 12. Per germline, CDR1 SNHLY and CDR2 FYNNEI. This CDR3 region has 15 residues. CDR3 coding DNA: TGTGCCAGCATTAAACCGGGACAGCGCTCCTATGGCTACACCTTC. Protein product: CASIKPGQRSYGYTF.

The chain uses TRBV2 and TRBJ2-5, with 9 nucleotides matching TRBD1. CDR1 is SNHLY, CDR2 FYNNEI, per germline. J gave up 5 bases and V 5 bases, and 9 bases lay outside the gene matches. This CDR3 contains 15 residues. The CDR3, as DNA: TGTGCCAGCAGTACCGGGACAGGGTTCCGGGAGACCCAGTACTTC. Its protein product is CASSTGTGFRETQYF.

The rearrangement joins TRBV27 to TRBJ2-2, with 12 bases identical to TRBD2. There are 16 residues in the CDR3. V gave up 5 bases and J gave up 6 bases; unmatched junction bases: 7. The germline CDR1 and CDR2 sequences are MNHEY and SMNVEV (reference sequence). The CDR3 protein is CASSQLAGGFAGELFF. The DNA of the CDR3 is TGTGCCAGCAGTCAGCTAGCGGGAGGGTTCGCCGGGGAGCTGTTTTTT.

V gene TRBV6-1 combines with J gene TRBJ1-1, with D perhaps matching TRBD1 (6 bases). This CDR3 has 14 residues. Trimming pared 5 bases from V and 1 base from J, leaving 11 bases between. Germline CDR1 is MNHNS and CDR2 is SASEGT. The chain's CDR3 is CASSIQGQNTEAFF. In nucleotides, the CDR3 is TGTGCCAGCAGTATTCAGGGGCAGAACACTGAAGCTTTCTTT.

The CDR3 here is CASSLNRGRGETQYF. DNA of the CDR3: TGTGCCAGCAGCTTAAACAGGGGGCGCGGTGAGACCCAGTACTTC. The chain recombines TRBV5-4 with TRBJ2-5; 9 bases are a match to TRBD1. This CDR3 contains 15 residues. Germline V gives CDR1 SGHNT, CDR2 YYREEE (reference sequence). V was pared by 2 bases and J by 5 bases, with 7 bases of the junction left unmatched.

This clone was found once. The chain has TRBV7-6 and TRBJ2-3; 8 bases agree with TRBD2. Per germline, CDR1 SGHVS and CDR2 FNYEAQ. The CDR3 loop spans 15 amino acids. V was clipped by 3 bases and J by 1 base; unmatched bases: 3. The CDR3: CASSLSSGGTDTQYF. The CDR3 DNA follows: TGTGCCAGCAGCTTGAGTAGCGGGGGCACAGATACGCAGTATTTT.